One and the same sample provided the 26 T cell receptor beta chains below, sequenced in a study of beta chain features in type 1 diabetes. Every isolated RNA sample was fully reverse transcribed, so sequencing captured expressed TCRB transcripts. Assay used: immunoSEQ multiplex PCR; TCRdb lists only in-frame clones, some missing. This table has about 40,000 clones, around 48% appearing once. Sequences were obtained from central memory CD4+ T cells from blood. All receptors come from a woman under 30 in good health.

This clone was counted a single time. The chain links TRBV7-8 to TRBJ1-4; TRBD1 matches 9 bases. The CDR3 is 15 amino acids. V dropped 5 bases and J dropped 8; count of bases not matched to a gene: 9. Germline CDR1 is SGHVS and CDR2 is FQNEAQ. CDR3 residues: CASSPYRDRAEKLFF. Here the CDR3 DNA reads TGTGCCAGCAGCCCGTACCGGGACAGGGCCGAAAAACTGTTTTTT.

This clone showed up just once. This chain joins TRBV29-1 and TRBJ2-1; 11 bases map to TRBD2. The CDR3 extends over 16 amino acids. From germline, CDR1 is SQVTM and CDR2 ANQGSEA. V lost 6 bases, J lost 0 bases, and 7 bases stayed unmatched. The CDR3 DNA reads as TGCAGCGTGGCGGCTAGCGGGAGGAGCTCCTACAATGAGCAGTTCTTC. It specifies CSVAASGRSSYNEQFF.

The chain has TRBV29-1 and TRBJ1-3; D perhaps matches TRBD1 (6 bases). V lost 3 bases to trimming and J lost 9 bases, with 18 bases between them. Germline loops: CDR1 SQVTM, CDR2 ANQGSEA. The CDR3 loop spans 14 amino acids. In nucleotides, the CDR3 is TGCAGCGTTGAGCCGGGAAATGGGACAACCACCATATATTTT. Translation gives CSVEPGNGTTTIYF.

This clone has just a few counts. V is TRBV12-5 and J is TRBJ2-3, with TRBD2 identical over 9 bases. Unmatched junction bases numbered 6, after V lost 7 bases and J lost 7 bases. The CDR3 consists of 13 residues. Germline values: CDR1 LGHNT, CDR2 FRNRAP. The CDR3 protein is CASAFGTSNTQYF. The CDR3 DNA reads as TGTGCTAGTGCCTTCGGGACTAGCAATACGCAGTATTTT.

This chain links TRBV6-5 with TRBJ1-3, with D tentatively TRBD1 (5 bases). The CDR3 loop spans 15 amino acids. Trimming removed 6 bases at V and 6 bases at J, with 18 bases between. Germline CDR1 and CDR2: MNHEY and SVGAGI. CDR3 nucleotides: TGTGCCAGCAGCTACACCCCCGGGGGGGAAAACACCATATATTTT. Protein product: CASSYTPGGENTIYF.

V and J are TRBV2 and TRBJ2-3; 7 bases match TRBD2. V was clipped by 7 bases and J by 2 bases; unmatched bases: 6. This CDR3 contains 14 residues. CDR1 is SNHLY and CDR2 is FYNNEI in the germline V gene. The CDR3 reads CASKSGTNTDTQYF. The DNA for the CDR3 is TGTGCCAGCAAGAGCGGGACGAACACAGATACGCAGTATTTT.

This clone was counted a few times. The chain's CDR3 is CASSLGTGDNQPQHF. The CDR3 DNA is TGTGCCAGCAGCTTAGGGACAGGGGACAATCAGCCCCAGCATTTT. The chain combines TRBV11-2 with TRBJ1-5; 9 nucleotides match TRBD1. Germline V gene lookup returns CDR1 SGHAT and CDR2 FQNNGV. Trimming cost V 1 base and J 3 bases; bases outside gene matches: 1. The CDR3 spans 15 residues.

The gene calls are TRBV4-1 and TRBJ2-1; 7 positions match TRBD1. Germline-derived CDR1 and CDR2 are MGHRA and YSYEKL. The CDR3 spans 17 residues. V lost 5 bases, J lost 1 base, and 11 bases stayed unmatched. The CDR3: CASSGKPRTGSYNEQFF. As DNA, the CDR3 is TGCGCCAGCAGCGGAAAACCCCGGACAGGATCCTACAATGAGCAGTTCTTC.

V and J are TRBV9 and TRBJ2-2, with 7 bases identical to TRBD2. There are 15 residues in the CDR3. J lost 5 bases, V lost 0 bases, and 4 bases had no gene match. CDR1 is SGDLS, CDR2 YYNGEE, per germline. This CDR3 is CASSVGGRATGELFF. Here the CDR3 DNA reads TGTGCCAGCAGCGTAGGTGGGAGGGCAACCGGGGAGCTGTTTTTT.

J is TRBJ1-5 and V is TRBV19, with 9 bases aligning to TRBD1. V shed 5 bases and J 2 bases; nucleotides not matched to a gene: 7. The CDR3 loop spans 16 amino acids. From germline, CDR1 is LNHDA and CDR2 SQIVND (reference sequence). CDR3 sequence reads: CASSPRTGDRNQPQHF. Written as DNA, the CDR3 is TGTGCCAGTAGTCCCAGGACAGGGGATCGCAATCAGCCCCAGCATTTT.

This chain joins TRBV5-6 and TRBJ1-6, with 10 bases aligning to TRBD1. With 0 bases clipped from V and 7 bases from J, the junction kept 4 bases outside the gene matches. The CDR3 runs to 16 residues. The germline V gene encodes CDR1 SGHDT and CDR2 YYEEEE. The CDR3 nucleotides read TGTGCCAGCAGCTTGGGACAGGGGGCTAGGAATTCACCCCTCCACTTT. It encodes CASSLGQGARNSPLHF. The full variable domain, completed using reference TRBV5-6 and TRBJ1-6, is DAGVTQSPTHLIKTRGQQVTLRCSPKSGHDTVSWYQQALGQGPQFIFQYYEEEERQRGNFPDRFSGHQFPNYSSELNVNALLLGDSALYLCASSLGQGARNSPLHFGNGTRLTVT.

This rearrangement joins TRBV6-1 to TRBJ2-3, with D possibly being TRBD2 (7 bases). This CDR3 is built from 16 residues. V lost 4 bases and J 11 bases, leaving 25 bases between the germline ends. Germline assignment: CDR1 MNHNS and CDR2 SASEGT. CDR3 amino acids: CASSAPPGSKGGGQYF. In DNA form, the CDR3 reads TGTGCCAGCAGTGCCCCTCCCGGCTCGAAAGGGGGGGGGCAGTATTTT.

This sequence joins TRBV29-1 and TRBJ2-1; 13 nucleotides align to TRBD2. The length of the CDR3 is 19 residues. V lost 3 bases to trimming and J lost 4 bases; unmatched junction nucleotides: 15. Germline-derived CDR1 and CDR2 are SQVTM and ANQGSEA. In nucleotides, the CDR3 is TGCAGCGTTGACAAGGGACTAGCGGGAAGAAGGGGGGGGTACAATGAGCAGTTCTTC. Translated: CSVDKGLAGRRGGYNEQFF.

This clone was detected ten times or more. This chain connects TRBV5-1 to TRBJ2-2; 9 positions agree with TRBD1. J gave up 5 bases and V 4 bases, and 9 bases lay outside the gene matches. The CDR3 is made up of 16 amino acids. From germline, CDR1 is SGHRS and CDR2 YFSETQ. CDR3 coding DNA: TGCGCCAGCAGCGCCGGGACAGGGAGGCGGACCGGGGAGCTGTTTTTT. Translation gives CASSAGTGRRTGELFF.

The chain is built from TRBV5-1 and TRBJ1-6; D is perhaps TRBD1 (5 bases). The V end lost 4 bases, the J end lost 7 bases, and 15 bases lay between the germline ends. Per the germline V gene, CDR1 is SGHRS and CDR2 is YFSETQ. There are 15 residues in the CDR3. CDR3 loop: CASSTGGTQNSPLHF. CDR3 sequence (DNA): TGCGCCAGCAGCACCGGGGGTACACAGAATTCACCCCTCCACTTT.

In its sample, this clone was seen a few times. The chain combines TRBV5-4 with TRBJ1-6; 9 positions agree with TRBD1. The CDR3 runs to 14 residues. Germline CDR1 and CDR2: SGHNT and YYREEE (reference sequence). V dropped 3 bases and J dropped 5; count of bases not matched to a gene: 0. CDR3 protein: CASSWDRDNSPLHF. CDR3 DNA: TGTGCCAGCAGCTGGGACAGGGATAATTCACCCCTCCACTTT.

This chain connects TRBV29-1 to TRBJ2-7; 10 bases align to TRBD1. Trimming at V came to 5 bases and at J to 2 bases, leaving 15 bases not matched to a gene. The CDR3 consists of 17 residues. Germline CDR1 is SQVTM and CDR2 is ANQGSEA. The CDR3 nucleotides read TGCAGCGTTTCCGGGACAGGGGTATACTCCCCAGCCTACGAGCAGTACTTC. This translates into CSVSGTGVYSPAYEQYF.

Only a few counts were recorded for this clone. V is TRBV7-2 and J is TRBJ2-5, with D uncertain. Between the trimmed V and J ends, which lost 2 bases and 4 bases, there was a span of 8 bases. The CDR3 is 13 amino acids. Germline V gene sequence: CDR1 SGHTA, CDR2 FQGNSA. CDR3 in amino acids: CASSLFYRETQYF. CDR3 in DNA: TGTGCCAGCAGCTTATTTTACAGAGAGACCCAGTACTTC. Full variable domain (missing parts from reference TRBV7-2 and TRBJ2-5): GAGVSQSPSNKVTEKGKDVELRCDPISGHTALYWYRQSLGQGLEFLIYFQGNSAPDKSGLPSDRFSAERTGGSVSTLTIQRTQQEDSAVYLCASSLFYRETQYFGPGTRLLVL.

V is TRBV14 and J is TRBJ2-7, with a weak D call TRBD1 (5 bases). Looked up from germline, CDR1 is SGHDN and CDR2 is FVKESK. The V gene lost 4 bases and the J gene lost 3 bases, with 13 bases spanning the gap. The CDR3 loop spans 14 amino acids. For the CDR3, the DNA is TGTGCCAGCAGCCGAATCTCAGGGTTCTACGAGCAGTACTTC. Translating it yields CASSRISGFYEQYF.

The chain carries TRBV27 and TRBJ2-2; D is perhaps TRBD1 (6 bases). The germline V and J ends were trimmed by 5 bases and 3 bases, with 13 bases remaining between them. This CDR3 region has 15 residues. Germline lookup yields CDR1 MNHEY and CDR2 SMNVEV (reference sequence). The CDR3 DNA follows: TGTGCCAGCAGTGAATCCGGGACACACACCGGGGAGCTGTTTTTT. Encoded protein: CASSESGTHTGELFF.

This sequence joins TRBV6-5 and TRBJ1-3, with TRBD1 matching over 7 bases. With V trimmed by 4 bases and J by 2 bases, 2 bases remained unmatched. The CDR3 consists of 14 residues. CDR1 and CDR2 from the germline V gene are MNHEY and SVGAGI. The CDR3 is CASSFGTAGNTIYF. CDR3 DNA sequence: TGTGCCAGCAGTTTCGGGACAGCTGGAAACACCATATATTTT.

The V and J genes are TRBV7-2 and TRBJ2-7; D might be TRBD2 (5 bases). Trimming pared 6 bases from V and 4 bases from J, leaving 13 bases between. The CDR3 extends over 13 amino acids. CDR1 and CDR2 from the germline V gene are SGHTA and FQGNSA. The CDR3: CASRHPPGYEQYF. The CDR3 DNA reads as TGTGCCAGCAGACATCCCCCGGGGTACGAGCAGTACTTC.

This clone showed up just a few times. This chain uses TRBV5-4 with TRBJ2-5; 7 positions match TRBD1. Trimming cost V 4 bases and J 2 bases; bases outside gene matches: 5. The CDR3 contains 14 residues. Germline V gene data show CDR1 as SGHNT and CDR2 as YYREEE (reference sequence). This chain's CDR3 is CASSQGQRQETQYF. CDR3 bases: TGTGCCAGCAGCCAGGGACAGAGACAAGAGACCCAGTACTTC.

CDR3 amino acids: CASTGQFYGYTF. In DNA form, the CDR3 reads TGTGCCAGCACGGGACAGTTCTATGGCTACACCTTC. The chain is built from TRBV7-9 and TRBJ1-2; TRBD1 aligns across 7 bases. CDR1 and CDR2 from the germline V gene are SEHNR and FQNEAQ (reference sequence). The CDR3 is 12 amino acids. The ends lost 7 bases at V and 4 bases at J; junction bases unmatched: 3.

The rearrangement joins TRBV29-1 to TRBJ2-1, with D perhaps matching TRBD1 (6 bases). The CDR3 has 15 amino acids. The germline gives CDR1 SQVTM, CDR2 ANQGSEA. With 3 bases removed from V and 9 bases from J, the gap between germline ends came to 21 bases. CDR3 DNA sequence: TGCAGCGTTGAGAAGAGGGGACAAAAAAGGGGTGAGCAGTTCTTC. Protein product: CSVEKRGQKRGEQFF.

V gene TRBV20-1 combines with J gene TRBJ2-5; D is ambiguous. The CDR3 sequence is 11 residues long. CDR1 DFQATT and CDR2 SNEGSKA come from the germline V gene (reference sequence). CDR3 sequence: CSCSGQETQYF. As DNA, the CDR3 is TGCTCCTGTTCCGGCCAAGAGACCCAGTACTTC.